The 16 T cell receptor beta chains below all came from one sample that was sequenced in a study of shared clonotypes between healthy human individuals. Profiling relied on immunoSEQ multiplex PCR, and the TCRdb table lists in-frame clones only, not all of them. The data show 1,100,000 or so clones, approximately 80% seen once. Source material: memory CD4+ T cells from PBMCs. The subset is: CD45RA-negative fraction. Receptors originate from a man younger than 35 in good health. Some clones in this sample may be carry-over from other donors' samples.

This clone occurred once. The gene calls are TRBV28 and TRBJ1-2, with a possible D match to TRBD1 (6 bases). The CDR3 covers 16 residues. Germline V gives CDR1 MDHEN, CDR2 SYDVKM. The germline V and J ends were trimmed by 7 bases and 1 base, with 19 bases remaining between them. CDR3 amino acids: CASIVGGTTDNYGYTF. Here the CDR3 DNA reads TGTGCCAGCATTGTAGGGGGGACCACTGATAACTATGGCTACACCTTC.

V usage is TRBV7-2 and J usage is TRBJ2-7; D remains ambiguous. This CDR3 is 13 amino acids long. Germline-derived CDR1 and CDR2 are SGHTA and FQGNSA. V lost 2 bases and J lost 7, with 12 bases in between. CDR3 sequence: CASSLNVVGEQYF. Written as DNA, the CDR3 is TGTGCCAGCAGCTTAAACGTCGTGGGGGAGCAGTACTTC.

The rearrangement links TRBV7-2 to TRBJ2-5, with TRBD2 matching over 15 bases. Per the germline V gene, CDR1 is SGHTA and CDR2 is FQGNSA. The CDR3 extends over 20 amino acids. Trimming at V came to 0 bases and at J to 6 bases, leaving 14 bases not matched to a gene. The CDR3 DNA follows: TGTGCCAGCAGCTTAGCTGTGTCCGGGACTAGCGGGAGGTTTAGAAAGACCCAGTACTTC. It is translated as CASSLAVSGTSGRFRKTQYF.

This clone showed up just a few times. This rearrangement joins TRBV5-6 to TRBJ1-5, with a possible D match to TRBD1 (6 bases). The CDR3 length is 16 residues. The germline CDR1 and CDR2 sequences are SGHDT and YYEEEE. Deletions cut 1 base from V and 3 bases from J, with 14 bases between. The CDR3: CASSLFGRGSNQPQHF. The DNA for the CDR3 is TGTGCCAGCAGCTTGTTTGGCAGGGGCTCCAATCAGCCCCAGCATTTT.

The CDR3 region is CASSLYPGPPYEQYF. DNA of the CDR3: TGCGCCAGCAGCTTGTACCCCGGACCTCCCTACGAGCAGTACTTC. The gene calls are TRBV5-1 and TRBJ2-7; D unresolved. V dropped 1 base and J dropped 2 bases, with 13 bases sitting between them. The CDR3 runs 15 residues. The V gene's germline CDR1 is SGHRS and CDR2 YFSETQ.

This clone occurred a few times. The gene calls are TRBV29-1 and TRBJ2-3; 9 bases align to TRBD1. The CDR3 is made up of 15 amino acids. J was trimmed by 3 bases and V by 7 bases; bases with no gene match: 11. CDR1 is SQVTM, CDR2 ANQGSEA, per germline. As DNA, the CDR3 is TGCAGCGGGGGGTACAGGGGGCTAGTTACAGATACGCAGTATTTT. This gives the protein CSGGYRGLVTDTQYF.

The chain uses TRBV7-8 and TRBJ1-2; 7 bases align to TRBD1. Germline-derived CDR1 and CDR2 are SGHVS and FQNEAQ. V trimming: 4 bases; J trimming: 4 bases; junction bases outside the gene matches: 3. The CDR3 covers 13 residues. CDR3 region: CASSWDRIYGYTF. The DNA of the CDR3 is TGTGCCAGCAGCTGGGACAGAATCTATGGCTACACCTTC.

J is TRBJ2-1 and V is TRBV9; the D gene is possibly TRBD2 (5 bases). Between the trimmed V and J ends, which lost 0 bases and 5 bases, there was a span of 15 bases. This CDR3 is built from 16 residues. Germline assignment: CDR1 SGDLS and CDR2 YYNGEE. CDR3 nucleotides: TGTGCCAGCAGCGTAGCGAGCGGCCTTGGGAACAATGAGCAGTTCTTC. Translating gives CASSVASGLGNNEQFF. The whole variable domain, filled in from reference TRBV9 and TRBJ2-1, reads DSGVTQTPKHLITATGQRVTLRCSPRSGDLSVYWYQQSLDQGLQFLIQYYNGEERAKGNILERFSAQQFPDLHSELNLSSLELGDSALYFCASSVASGLGNNEQFFGPGTRLTVL.

Only a few counts were recorded for this clone. The chain couples TRBV2 to TRBJ2-7, with 7 bases fitting TRBD1. CDR3 length: 15 amino acids. Germline lookup yields CDR1 SNHLY and CDR2 FYNNEI. V dropped 8 bases and J dropped 3; count of bases not matched to a gene: 13. CDR3: CASGKDRVVIYEQYF. CDR3 nucleotide sequence: TGTGCCAGCGGGAAAGACAGGGTGGTAATCTACGAGCAGTACTTC. The entire variable domain, with the rest obtained from reference TRBV2 and TRBJ2-7, is as follows: EPEVTQTPSHQVTQMGQEVILRCVPISNHLYFYWYRQILGQKVEFLVSFYNNEISEKSEIFDDQFSVERPDGSNFTLKIRSTKLEDSAMYFCASGKDRVVIYEQYFGPGTRLTVT.

This clone was seen a few times. This chain links TRBV11-2 with TRBJ2-7, with TRBD1 matching 9 bases. The CDR3 is 15 residues long. The J segment lost 0 bases and the V segment lost 4 bases, leaving 4 bases of the junction unmatched. Looked up from germline, CDR1 is SGHAT and CDR2 is FQNNGV. This CDR3 reads CASSSGTGISYEQYF. Here the CDR3 DNA reads TGTGCCAGCAGCTCGGGGACAGGGATCTCCTACGAGCAGTACTTC.

With respect to this clone: With only one base between it and a far larger clone, this is likely a read error. The sample holds other DNA sequences that translate to the same CDR3. This chain links TRBV7-2 with TRBJ2-3; no clear D gene. This CDR3 is built from 12 residues. V lost 6 bases and J 2 bases, leaving 6 bases between the germline ends. CDR1 and CDR2 from the germline V gene are SGHTA and FQGNSA. The CDR3 reads CASRGTTDTQYF. For the CDR3, the DNA is TGTGCCAGCAGGGGTACCACAGATACGCAGTATTTT.

The V call is TRBV15, the J call TRBJ1-1; 7 bases line up with TRBD1. From germline, CDR1 is LNHNV and CDR2 YYDKDF (reference sequence). V trimming: 1 base; J trimming: 2 bases; junction bases outside the gene matches: 10. The CDR3 is 17 amino acids. The CDR3 spells CATSRGGRGDRNTEAFF. CDR3 in DNA: TGTGCCACCAGCAGAGGCGGTAGAGGGGACAGAAACACTGAAGCTTTCTTT.

This clone was seen only once. An end of the junction does not agree with germline; a read error may underlie this. The rearrangement joins TRBV2 to TRBJ1-4; tentative D call: TRBD1 (6 bases). The germline V gene encodes CDR1 SNHLY and CDR2 FYNNEI. The CDR3 runs to 10 residues. CDR3 in DNA: TGTGCCAGCAGGAAGGGGGATTTCAAGTTT. It translates to CASRKGDFKF.

This clone was detected a few times. The chain couples TRBV28 to TRBJ2-5, with 7 bases that match TRBD1. CDR3 length: 15 amino acids. Trimming at V came to 5 bases and at J to 5 bases, leaving 11 bases not matched to a gene. Germline V lookup: CDR1 MDHEN, CDR2 SYDVKM. Here the CDR3 reads CASSDDRVIGETQYF. CDR3 DNA: TGTGCCAGCAGTGATGACAGGGTCATAGGGGAGACCCAGTACTTC.

This clone turned up a few times. The chain links TRBV29-1 to TRBJ1-1; D is uncertain. Trimming took off 4 bases at V and 4 bases at J, with 16 bases between the two ends. This CDR3 has 14 residues. Germline CDR1 reads SQVTM; CDR2 reads ANQGSEA. Here the CDR3 reads CSVVTPRMGTEAFF. The CDR3 DNA sequence: TGCAGCGTTGTAACACCCCGGATGGGCACTGAAGCTTTCTTT.

The chain carries TRBV19 and TRBJ2-1; possibly TRBD1 or TRBD2 for D (5 bases each). V lost 6 bases and J lost 4, with 19 bases in between. The CDR3 runs 16 residues. CDR1 is LNHDA, CDR2 SQIVND, per germline (reference sequence). This CDR3 reads CASSKTASGLYNEQFF. The DNA of the CDR3 is TGTGCCAGTAGCAAGACAGCGTCGGGGTTATACAATGAGCAGTTCTTC. The whole variable domain, remainder taken from reference TRBV19 and TRBJ2-1, is DGGITQSPKYLFRKEGQNVTLSCEQNLNHDAMYWYRQDPGQGLRLIYYSQIVNDFQKGDIAEGYSVSREKKESFPLTVTSAQKNPTAFYLCASSKTASGLYNEQFFGPGTRLTVL.